This T cell receptor beta chain was captured by sequencing in a study of T-cell reconstitution after alpha-beta-depleted transplantation in children. Study-wide results and caveats: T-cell counts and diversity were attributed mostly to newly produced T cells one year after transplant. Several hundred expanded graft clones reportedly supplied alpha-beta T cells about two months after transplant.

Germline CDR1 is MNHEY and CDR2 is SMNVEV (reference sequence). The CDR3 extends over 14 amino acids. Unmatched junction bases numbered 4, after V lost 4 bases and J lost 3 bases. This clonotype was seen many times. Its antigen is as yet unknown. Preparation of the TCRbeta library used unique molecular identifiers. MiXCR was run by TCRdb on the PCR reads, yielding one entry per CDR3 protein. The sample yields 140,000 to 150,000 distinct CDR3 sequences, around 8.8% seen once. The source is a female patient under 10 years old who had a stem cell transplant for congenital amegakaryocytic thrombocytopenia, so the T cells may come from the graft donor. The chain combines TRBV27 with TRBJ2-5; TRBD1 agrees at 8 bases. This material consisted of PBMCs, mostly from graft donor cells, taken 180 days after TCRalphabeta/CD19-depleted stem cell transplant. As DNA, the CDR3 is TGTGCCAGCAGTTCTACAGGGGGAAAAGAGACCCAGTACTTC. This encodes CASSSTGGKETQYF.